The 15 T cell receptor beta chains reported below all come from one sample, sequenced in a study of blood T cells in healthy people across ages. A second PCR, run for about 6 to 11 cycles, used a sample-barcoded 5' primer plus a J-beta primer mix. TCRdb reprocessed the 5' RACE reads with MiXCR, giving one entry per CDR3 protein. The repertoire has under 2,000,000 distinct CDR3 sequences, just under 50% of them found once; the top ten carry roughly 2.1%. The sample consisted of blood. Receptors were obtained from a woman between 40 and 55 years old in good health.

This clonotype has just a few counts. J is TRBJ2-7 and V is TRBV11-2; D may be TRBD1 (6 bases). Germline loops: CDR1 SGHAT, CDR2 FQNNGV. The length of the CDR3 is 14 residues. The V end lost 1 base, the J end lost 4 bases, and 11 bases lay between the germline ends. The CDR3 spells CASSLGATGYEQYF. In DNA, the CDR3 is TGTGCCAGCAGCTTAGGCGCGACAGGATACGAGCAGTACTTC.

This clonotype was seen only once. The rearrangement joins TRBV12-3 or TRBV12-4 to TRBJ2-3, with TRBD1 matching over 9 bases. The CDR3 runs 18 residues. The ends lost 1 base at V and 4 bases at J; junction bases unmatched: 12. CDR3 sequence (DNA): TGTGCCAGCAGTTTAGGGGCCCCCGGGACAGGGCGAGCAGATACGCAGTATTTT. Protein sequence: CASSLGAPGTGRADTQYF.

The chain combines TRBV4-2 with TRBJ2-7; possibly TRBD1 for D (5 bases). V lost 2 bases and J 7 bases, leaving 24 bases between the germline ends. CDR1 is LGHNA, CDR2 YNFKEQ, per germline. The length of the CDR3 is 17 residues. The CDR3 spells CASSQTMARVSNNEQYF. The CDR3 nucleotides read TGTGCCAGCAGCCAAACCATGGCCAGGGTGTCGAACAATGAGCAGTACTTC.

The chain combines TRBV15 with TRBJ2-5; D is unresolved. The CDR3 is 15 amino acids. Germline V gives CDR1 LNHNV, CDR2 YYDKDF (reference sequence). V was pared by 1 base and J by 1 base, with 10 bases between. The CDR3 DNA is TGTGCCACCAGCAGAGGGGCAGTCCTCCAAGAGACCCAGTACTTC. Protein product: CATSRGAVLQETQYF.

The rearrangement uses TRBV14 and TRBJ2-5; D not certain. CDR1 is SGHDN, CDR2 FVKESK, per germline. V gave up 0 bases and J gave up 11 bases, with 13 bases separating them. CDR3 size: 13 residues. CDR3 DNA sequence: TGTGCCAGCAGCCAAGATGGGCAGTTTGAGCAGTACTTC. Amino acid sequence: CASSQDGQFEQYF.

The sample holds one count of this clonotype. This chain joins TRBV5-6 and TRBJ2-7; D gene uncertain. This CDR3 contains 16 residues. Germline V lookup: CDR1 SGHDT, CDR2 YYEEEE. V lost 1 base to trimming and J lost 3 bases, with 17 bases between them. The CDR3 nucleotides read TGTGCCAGCAGCTTGAGTCTTGCTGAACGCGACTACGAGCAGTACTTC. Its protein is CASSLSLAERDYEQYF.

The V and J genes are TRBV20-1 and TRBJ2-3; D is tentatively TRBD1 or TRBD2 (6 bases each). Per the germline V gene, CDR1 is DFQATT and CDR2 is SNEGSKA (reference sequence). V was shortened by 0 bases and J by 3 bases, with 22 bases between the two germline ends. The CDR3 is 18 residues long. This chain's CDR3 is CSARDPFVRGGRTDTQYF. The DNA for the CDR3 is TGCAGTGCTAGAGATCCCTTTGTTCGAGGGGGGCGAACAGATACGCAGTATTTT.

The rearrangement uses TRBV2 and TRBJ1-6, with no clear D. This CDR3 is 17 amino acids long. Between the trimmed V and J ends, which lost 2 bases and 8 bases, there was a span of 19 bases. CDR1 is SNHLY, CDR2 FYNNEI, per germline. The CDR3 here is CASSEIWKLSRDSPLHF. The CDR3 nucleotides are TGTGCCAGCAGTGAAATTTGGAAGCTCTCCCGGGATTCACCCCTCCACTTT.

V usage is TRBV15 and J usage is TRBJ2-5, with D perhaps matching TRBD1 (6 bases). CDR3 length equals 15 residues. Germline CDR1 reads LNHNV; CDR2 reads YYDKDF (reference sequence). V was clipped by 4 bases and J by 2 bases, with 14 bases between them. In nucleotides, the CDR3 is TGTGCCACCAGCAAAGACAGGAGCTCTCAAGAGACCCAGTACTTC. This sequence encodes CATSKDRSSQETQYF. Complete variable domain (other parts from reference TRBV15 and TRBJ2-5): DAMVIQNPRYQVTQFGKPVTLSCSQTLNHNVMYWYQQKSSQAPKLLFHYYDKDFNNEADTPDNFQSRRPNTSFCFLDIRSPGLGDTAMYLCATSKDRSSQETQYFGPGTRLLVL.

The rearrangement links TRBV27 to TRBJ2-1, with TRBD2 identical over 10 bases. J lost 14 bases, V lost 2 bases, and 15 bases had no gene match. The CDR3 length is 16 residues. Germline V gene sequence: CDR1 MNHEY, CDR2 SMNVEV (reference sequence). CDR3 in amino acids: CASSLGISSGGEEKFF. For the CDR3, the DNA is TGTGCCAGCAGTTTAGGAATATCAAGCGGGGGGGAGGAAAAGTTCTTC.

The V call is TRBV6-2 or TRBV6-3, the J call TRBJ2-1, with 10 bases matching TRBD2. This CDR3 region has 18 residues. From germline, CDR1 is MNHEY and CDR2 SVGEGT. V dropped 4 bases and J dropped 6; count of bases not matched to a gene: 15. The CDR3 DNA follows: TGTGCCAGCAGTTTCTTAGCGGGGGGAGCCCTCTCGTCCAATGAGCAGTTCTTC. It specifies CASSFLAGGALSSNEQFF.

This rearrangement joins TRBV10-3 to TRBJ1-4; possibly TRBD1 for D (5 bases). This CDR3 region has 14 residues. The V gene's germline CDR1 is ENHRY and CDR2 SYGVKD. V lost 10 bases, J lost 7 bases, and 19 bases lay in between. In DNA form, the CDR3 reads TGTGCCACTAACGAGGGGTCGAGTACTGAAAAACTGTTTTTT. Protein product: CATNEGSSTEKLFF.

J is TRBJ1-2 and V is TRBV7-9; TRBD1 matches 7 bases. V was clipped by 3 bases and J by 6 bases; unmatched bases: 10. This CDR3 is 15 amino acids long. Germline values: CDR1 SEHNR, CDR2 FQNEAQ (reference sequence). This CDR3 reads CASSLRPGGYDGYTF. The CDR3 DNA sequence: TGTGCCAGCAGCTTGAGGCCAGGGGGATACGATGGCTACACCTTC.

This chain joins TRBV11-3 and TRBJ2-3; unclear D gene. The CDR3 is 14 residues long. The germline CDR1 and CDR2 sequences are SGHNT and YENEEA. Trimming stripped 0 bases from V and 4 bases from J, with 8 bases between. The CDR3 sequence: CASSLDLSADTQYF. CDR3 bases: TGTGCCAGCAGCTTAGATCTTTCAGCAGATACGCAGTATTTT.

The genes are TRBV7-9 and TRBJ1-4; 11 bases fit TRBD1. Trimming at V came to 4 bases and at J to 7 bases, leaving 14 bases not matched to a gene. The CDR3 loop spans 18 amino acids. Per germline, CDR1 SEHNR and CDR2 FQNEAQ (reference sequence). CDR3 sequence reads: CASSSGQGGALSGEKLFF. The CDR3 DNA reads as TGTGCCAGCAGCTCGGGACAGGGGGGTGCTTTAAGTGGTGAAAAACTGTTTTTT.